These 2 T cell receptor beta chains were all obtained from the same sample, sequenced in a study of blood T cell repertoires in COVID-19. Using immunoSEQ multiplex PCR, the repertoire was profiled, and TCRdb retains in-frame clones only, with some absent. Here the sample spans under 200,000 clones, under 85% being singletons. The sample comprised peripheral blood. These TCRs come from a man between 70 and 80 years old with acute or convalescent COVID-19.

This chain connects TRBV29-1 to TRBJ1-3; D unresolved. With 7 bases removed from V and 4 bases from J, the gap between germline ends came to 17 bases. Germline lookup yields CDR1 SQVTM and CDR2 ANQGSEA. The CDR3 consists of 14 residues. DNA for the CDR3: TGCAGCGCCGGGTCCGGCGGGTCGGGAAACACCATATATTTT. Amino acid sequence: CSAGSGGSGNTIYF.

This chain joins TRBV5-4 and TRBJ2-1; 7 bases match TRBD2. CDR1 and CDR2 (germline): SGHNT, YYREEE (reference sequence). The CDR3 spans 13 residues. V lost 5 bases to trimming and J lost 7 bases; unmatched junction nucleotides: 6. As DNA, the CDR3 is TGTGCCAGCAGTTCGACTAGCCGGAATGAGCAGTTCTTC. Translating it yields CASSSTSRNEQFF.